This T cell receptor beta chain was profiled in a study of technical replicates of blood from a handful of donors. Repertoires were generated with immunoSEQ multiplex PCR, while TCRdb's copy carries only in-frame clones and drops some. Seen here are about 93,000 clones, nearly 97% observed once, and the top ten hold about 0.25%. CDR3 size: 18 residues. From germline, CDR1 is MNHEY and CDR2 SMNVEV (reference sequence). After removal of 1 base from V and 0 bases from J, the junction contained 5 bases not matched to a gene. This rearrangement joins TRBV27 to TRBJ2-2; 10 bases fit TRBD1. The receptor comes from a human donor in good health. The sample taken for sequencing was T cells isolated from PBMCs. For the CDR3, the DNA is TGTGCCAGCAGTTTATGGACAGGGGGAACCACGAACACCGGGGAGCTGTTTTTT. Translated, it gives CASSLWTGGTTNTGELFF.